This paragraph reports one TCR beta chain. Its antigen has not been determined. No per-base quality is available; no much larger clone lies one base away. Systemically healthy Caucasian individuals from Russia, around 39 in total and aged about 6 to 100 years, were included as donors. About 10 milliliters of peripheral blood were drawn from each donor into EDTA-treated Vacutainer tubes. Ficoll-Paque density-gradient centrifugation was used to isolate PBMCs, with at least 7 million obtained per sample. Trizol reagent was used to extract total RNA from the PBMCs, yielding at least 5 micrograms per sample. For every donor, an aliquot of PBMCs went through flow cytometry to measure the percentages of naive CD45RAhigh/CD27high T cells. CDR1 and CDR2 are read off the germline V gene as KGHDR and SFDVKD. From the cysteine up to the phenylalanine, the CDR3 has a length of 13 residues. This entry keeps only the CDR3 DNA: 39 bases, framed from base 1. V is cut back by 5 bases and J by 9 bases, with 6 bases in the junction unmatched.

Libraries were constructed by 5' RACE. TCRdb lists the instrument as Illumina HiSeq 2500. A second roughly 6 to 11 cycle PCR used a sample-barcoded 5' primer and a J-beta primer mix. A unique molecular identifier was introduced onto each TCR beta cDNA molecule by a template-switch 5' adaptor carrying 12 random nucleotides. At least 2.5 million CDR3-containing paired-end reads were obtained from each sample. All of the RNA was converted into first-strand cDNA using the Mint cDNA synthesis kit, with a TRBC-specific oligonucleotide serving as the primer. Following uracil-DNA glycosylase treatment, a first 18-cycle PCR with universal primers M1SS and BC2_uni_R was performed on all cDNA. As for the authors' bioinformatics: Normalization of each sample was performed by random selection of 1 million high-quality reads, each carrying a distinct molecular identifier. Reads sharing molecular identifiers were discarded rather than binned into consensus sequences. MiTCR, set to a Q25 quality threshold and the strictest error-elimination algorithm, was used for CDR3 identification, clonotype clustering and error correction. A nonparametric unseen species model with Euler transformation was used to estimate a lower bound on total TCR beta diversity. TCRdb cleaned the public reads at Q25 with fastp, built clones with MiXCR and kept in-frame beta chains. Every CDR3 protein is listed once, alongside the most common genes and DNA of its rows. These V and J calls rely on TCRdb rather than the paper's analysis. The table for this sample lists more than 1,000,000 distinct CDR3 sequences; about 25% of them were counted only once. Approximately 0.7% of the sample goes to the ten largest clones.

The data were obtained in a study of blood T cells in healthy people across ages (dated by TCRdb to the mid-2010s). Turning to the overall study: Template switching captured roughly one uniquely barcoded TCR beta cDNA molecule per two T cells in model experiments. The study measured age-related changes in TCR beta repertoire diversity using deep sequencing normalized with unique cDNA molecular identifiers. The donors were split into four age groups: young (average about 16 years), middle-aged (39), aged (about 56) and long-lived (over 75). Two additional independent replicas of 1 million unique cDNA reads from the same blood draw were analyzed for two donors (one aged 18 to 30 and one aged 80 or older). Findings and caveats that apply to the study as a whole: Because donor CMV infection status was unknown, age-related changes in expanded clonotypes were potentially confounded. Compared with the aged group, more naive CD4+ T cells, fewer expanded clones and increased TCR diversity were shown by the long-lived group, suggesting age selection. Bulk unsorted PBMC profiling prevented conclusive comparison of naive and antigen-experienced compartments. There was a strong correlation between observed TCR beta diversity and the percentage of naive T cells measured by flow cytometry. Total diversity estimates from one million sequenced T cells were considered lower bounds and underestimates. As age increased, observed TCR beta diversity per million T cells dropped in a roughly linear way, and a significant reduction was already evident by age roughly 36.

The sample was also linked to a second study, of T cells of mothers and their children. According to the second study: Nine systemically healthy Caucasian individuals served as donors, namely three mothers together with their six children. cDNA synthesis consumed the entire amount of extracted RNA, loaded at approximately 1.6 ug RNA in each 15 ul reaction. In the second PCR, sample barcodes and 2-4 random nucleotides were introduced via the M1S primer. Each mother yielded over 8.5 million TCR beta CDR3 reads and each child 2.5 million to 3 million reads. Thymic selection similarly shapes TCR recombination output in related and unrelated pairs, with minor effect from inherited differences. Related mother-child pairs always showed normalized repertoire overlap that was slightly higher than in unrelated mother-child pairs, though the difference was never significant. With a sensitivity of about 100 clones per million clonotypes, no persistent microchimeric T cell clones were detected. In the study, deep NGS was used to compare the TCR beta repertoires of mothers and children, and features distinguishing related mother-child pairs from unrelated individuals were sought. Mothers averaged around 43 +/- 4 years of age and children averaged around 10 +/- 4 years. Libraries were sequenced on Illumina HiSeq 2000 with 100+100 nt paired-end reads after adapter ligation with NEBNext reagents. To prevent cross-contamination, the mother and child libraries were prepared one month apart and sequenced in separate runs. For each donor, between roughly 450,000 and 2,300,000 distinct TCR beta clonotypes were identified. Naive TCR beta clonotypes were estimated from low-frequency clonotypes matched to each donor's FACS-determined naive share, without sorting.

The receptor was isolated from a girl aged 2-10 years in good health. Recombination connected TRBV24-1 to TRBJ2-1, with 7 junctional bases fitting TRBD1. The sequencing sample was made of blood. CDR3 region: CATSGQQGTEQFF. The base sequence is TGTGCCACCAGTGGTCAACAGGGGACTGAGCAGTTCTTC.